This T cell receptor beta chain was profiled in a study of OX40 agonist ivuxolimab in advanced cancers. Overall study: Patient treatment consisted of intravenous ivuxolimab administration every 2 weeks at 0.01 to 10 mg/kg. Every patient in dose escalation had hepatocellular carcinoma, melanoma, renal cell or head and neck cancer.

Trimming removed 6 bases at V and 9 bases at J, with 17 bases between. CDR1 MNHNS and CDR2 SASEGT come from the germline V gene. This CDR3 spans 13 amino acids. Measured with immunoSEQ multiplex PCR; TCRdb has only the in-frame clones, and not every one. The sample holds just under 85,000 clones, approximately 87% seen once. The specimen comprised CD4+ or CD8+ T cells sorted from blood, sampled in a trial of the OX40 agonist ivuxolimab. The J gene is TRBJ1-1, the V gene TRBV6-1, with D uncertain. This TCR derives from an adult with an advanced solid tumor such as melanoma, head and neck, liver or kidney cancer. CDR3: CASSTNERAKAFF. The CDR3 DNA is TGTGCCAGCAGCACCAACGAACGGGCAAAAGCTTTCTTT.